This TCR beta chain was captured in a study of blood T cell repertoires in COVID-19. Original processing notes: Estimates of nucleated cell counts were drawn from the amplification of reference gene primers. Some clones are missing from TCRdb's copy, which holds only in-frame ones; the method was immunoSEQ multiplex PCR. D and trimming come from the DNA, and the V and J calls and clone size come from that table. The data show 300,000 or so clones, over 70% seen once. Germline V gene lookup returns CDR1 SGHAT and CDR2 FQDESV (reference sequence). The CDR3 runs to 16 residues. Trimming cost V 5 bases and J 0 bases, with 16 bases left between them.

The sequence came from a woman in her thirties or forties who had recovered from COVID-19. J is TRBJ1-1 and V is TRBV11-1; tentative D call: TRBD1 (5 bases). The material sequenced was peripheral blood. This CDR3 is CASSHPPRQMNTEAFF. As DNA, the CDR3 is TGTGCCAGCAGCCACCCCCCTCGACAGATGAACACTGAAGCTTTCTTT.